Listed here are 32 T cell receptor beta chains from one sample, sequenced in a study of T cell responses to AZD1222 COVID-19 vaccine. Profiling relied on immunoSEQ multiplex PCR, and the TCRdb table lists in-frame clones only, not all of them. Among 80,000 to 100,000 clones listed, roughly 86% were seen once. The sample was peripheral blood, taken 28 days after the second AZD1222 dose. The receptors derive from an adult who received the AZD1222 COVID-19 vaccine.

V is TRBV7-2 and J is TRBJ1-5, with 7 bases that match TRBD1. This CDR3 has 14 amino acids. The germline CDR1 and CDR2 sequences are SGHTA and FQGNSA. V shed 6 bases, J shed 10 bases, and the junction held 12 bases outside the gene matches. In DNA, the CDR3 is TGTGCCAGCAGTCCCCCGGGACAGTCTAGACCCCAGCATTTT. Residues: CASSPPGQSRPQHF.

The chain has TRBV5-1 and TRBJ2-5; D is perhaps TRBD1 (5 bases). The V and J ends lost 0 bases and 2 bases respectively, with 14 bases between them. The CDR3 length is 16 residues. Germline CDR1 and CDR2: SGHRS and YFSETQ. CDR3 bases: TGCGCCAGCAGCTTGGGGGGCACAGATCTTCAAGAGACCCAGTACTTC. Protein product: CASSLGGTDLQETQYF. The full variable domain, rest sourced from reference TRBV5-1 and TRBJ2-5, is KAGVTQTPRYLIKTRGQQVTLSCSPISGHRSVSWYQQTPGQGLQFLFEYFSETQRNKGNFPGRFSGRQFSNSRSEMNVSTLELGDSALYLCASSLGGTDLQETQYFGPGTRLLVL.

Here the CDR3 reads CASSLVGAGNYGYTF. In DNA form, the CDR3 reads TGTGCCAGCAGTTTAGTGGGGGCTGGGAACTATGGCTACACCTTC. The rearrangement links TRBV27 to TRBJ1-2; TRBD1 is a possible D gene (6 bases). V dropped 2 bases and J dropped 2 bases, with 12 bases sitting between them. The germline V gene encodes CDR1 MNHEY and CDR2 SMNVEV (reference sequence). The CDR3 is made up of 15 amino acids.

This chain connects TRBV9 to TRBJ2-2; 14 nucleotides match TRBD2. Trimming took 0 bases from V and 5 from J; bases not matched to a gene: 12. CDR1 SGDLS and CDR2 YYNGEE come from the germline V gene. This CDR3 contains 20 residues. The CDR3 sequence is CASSVGPRLAGGARTGELFF. The CDR3 DNA is TGTGCCAGCAGCGTAGGTCCCCGACTAGCGGGAGGGGCGAGGACCGGGGAGCTGTTTTTT.

The CDR3, as DNA: TGTGCCAGTAGTATGGATACCTCCTACGAGCAGTACTTC. This sequence encodes CASSMDTSYEQYF. The gene calls are TRBV19 and TRBJ2-7, with D unclear. V lost 3 bases and J 0 bases, leaving 6 bases between the germline ends. CDR1 is LNHDA, CDR2 SQIVND, per germline (reference sequence). This CDR3 is 13 amino acids long.

This clone was counted a few times. The chain carries TRBV29-1 and TRBJ1-4, with 8 positions matching TRBD1. V trimming: 7 bases; J trimming: 8 bases; junction bases outside the gene matches: 6. The germline CDR1 and CDR2 sequences are SQVTM and ANQGSEA. The CDR3 totals 12 residues. This CDR3 is CSAGDRSEKLFF. The CDR3 DNA reads as TGCAGCGCCGGGGACAGGTCCGAAAAACTGTTTTTT.

This sequence joins TRBV30 and TRBJ1-2; D ambiguous. CDR1 is GTSNPN and CDR2 is SVGIG in the germline V gene (reference sequence). The CDR3 has 12 amino acids. Deletions cut 0 bases from V and 8 bases from J, with 10 bases between. This chain's CDR3 is CAWSVGGYGYTF. As DNA, the CDR3 is TGTGCCTGGAGTGTGGGTGGATACGGCTACACCTTC.

The rearrangement links TRBV19 to TRBJ2-1, with TRBD2 matching 8 bases. The CDR3 sequence is 18 residues long. Per germline, CDR1 LNHDA and CDR2 SQIVND (reference sequence). The trim removed 7 bases at V and 9 bases at J, leaving 23 bases unmatched. The CDR3 loop reads CASTLPPGRDSRGGEQFF. The CDR3 nucleotides read TGTGCCAGTACCCTTCCGCCGGGGCGGGACTCCCGGGGGGGTGAGCAGTTCTTC. The full variable domain, its missing parts supplied by reference TRBV19 and TRBJ2-1, is DGGITQSPKYLFRKEGQNVTLSCEQNLNHDAMYWYRQDPGQGLRLIYYSQIVNDFQKGDIAEGYSVSREKKESFPLTVTSAQKNPTAFYLCASTLPPGRDSRGGEQFFGPGTRLTVL.

The V and J genes are TRBV19 and TRBJ2-1; possibly TRBD2 for D (5 bases). CDR3 length: 12 residues. CDR1 and CDR2 from the germline V gene are LNHDA and SQIVND (reference sequence). Trimming removed 8 bases at V and 9 bases at J, with 14 bases between. CDR3 region: CASSRGAAEQFF. CDR3 nucleotide sequence: TGTGCCAGTTCCCGGGGTGCGGCTGAGCAGTTCTTC.

The chain combines TRBV2 with TRBJ1-2, with 7 bases lining up with TRBD1. Germline V gene sequence: CDR1 SNHLY, CDR2 FYNNEI. The CDR3 is 14 residues long. With V trimmed by 3 bases and J by 1 base, 2 bases remained unmatched. CDR3 sequence reads: CASSEGQINYGYTF. The DNA for the CDR3 is TGTGCCAGCAGTGAGGGACAGATTAACTATGGCTACACCTTC. The full variable domain, with the rest looked up from reference TRBV2 and TRBJ1-2, is EPEVTQTPSHQVTQMGQEVILRCVPISNHLYFYWYRQILGQKVEFLVSFYNNEISEKSEIFDDQFSVERPDGSNFTLKIRSTKLEDSAMYFCASSEGQINYGYTFGSGTRLTVV.

The V gene is TRBV7-3, the J gene TRBJ2-3, with TRBD2 matching 13 bases. The trim removed 5 bases at V and 6 bases at J, leaving 5 bases unmatched. In germline, CDR1 is SGHTA, CDR2 FQGTGA. This CDR3 comprises 15 residues. The CDR3 sequence is CASSKGLAGADTQYF. For the CDR3, the DNA is TGTGCCAGCAGCAAAGGACTAGCGGGAGCTGATACGCAGTATTTT.

CDR3 loop: CASIPGTANSPLHF. CDR3 in DNA: TGTGCCAGCATTCCCGGGACAGCTAATTCACCCCTCCACTTT. The chain recombines TRBV2 with TRBJ1-6; 7 nucleotides align to TRBD1. There are 14 residues in the CDR3. The germline V gene encodes CDR1 SNHLY and CDR2 FYNNEI. Trimming removed 7 bases from V and 6 bases from J; junction bases left unmatched: 6.

The chain joins TRBV27 to TRBJ2-7; 10 nucleotides match TRBD2. The length of the CDR3 is 15 residues. Germline-derived CDR1 and CDR2 are MNHEY and SMNVEV (reference sequence). The V gene end was trimmed by 5 bases and the J gene end by 6 bases; junction bases not matched to a gene: 10. This chain's CDR3 is CASSPRTSGVGEQYF. The CDR3 coding sequence is TGTGCCAGCAGTCCCCGTACTAGCGGGGTGGGCGAGCAGTACTTC.

This clone was counted once. The rearrangement uses TRBV3-1 (or the pseudogene TRBV3-2) and TRBJ1-2; no firm D call. Per germline, CDR1 LGHDT and CDR2 YNNKEL (reference sequence). V lost 1 base, J lost 8 bases, and 14 bases lay in between. This CDR3 is built from 14 residues. The CDR3 DNA follows: TGTGCCAGCAGCCAAGCCACAGCCCCTGGGGGCTACACCTTC. It encodes CASSQATAPGGYTF.

This clone was observed a single time. The chain carries TRBV19 and TRBJ1-5, with D maybe TRBD1 (6 bases). The CDR3 consists of 16 residues. Looked up from germline, CDR1 is LNHDA and CDR2 is SQIVND (reference sequence). Trimming shortened V by 6 bases and J by 4 bases, and 19 bases separated the two germline ends. Here the CDR3 DNA reads TGTGCCAGTAGGAGAGATCGGGGGGCGAGTAATCAGCCCCAGCATTTT. Translated: CASRRDRGASNQPQHF.

This sequence joins TRBV4-2 and TRBJ2-7; 12 positions match TRBD1. The CDR3 totals 14 residues. Germline V lookup: CDR1 LGHNA, CDR2 YNFKEQ. The trim removed 6 bases at V and 4 bases at J, leaving 4 bases unmatched. CDR3 coding DNA: TGTGCCAGCAGGGGGACAGGGGGCAAATACGAGCAGTACTTC. This codes for CASRGTGGKYEQYF.

This rearrangement joins TRBV11-2 to TRBJ2-1; D remains unclear. Looked up from germline, CDR1 is SGHAT and CDR2 is FQNNGV. Trimming pared 5 bases from V and 1 base from J, leaving 9 bases between. CDR3 length: 14 amino acids. Written as DNA, the CDR3 is TGTGCCAGCAGCCCTCTCCGGTCCTACAATGAGCAGTTCTTC. Translating gives CASSPLRSYNEQFF.

The chain has TRBV30 and TRBJ1-5; D uncertain. Per germline, CDR1 GTSNPN and CDR2 SVGIG (reference sequence). The CDR3 is 14 amino acids. V lost 0 bases to trimming and J lost 7 bases, with 13 bases between them. The CDR3 DNA reads TGTGCCTGGAGTGTACCGGGGAAATGGCAGCCCCAGCATTTT. Translating gives CAWSVPGKWQPQHF.

The genes are TRBV2 and TRBJ2-5, with 9 nucleotides matching TRBD2. CDR3 length equals 16 residues. The germline gives CDR1 SNHLY, CDR2 FYNNEI. V lost 3 bases and J lost 4; bases outside the gene matches: 9. The CDR3: CASSDVRRGGIETQYF. The CDR3 DNA reads as TGTGCCAGCAGTGATGTTAGGCGGGGGGGCATAGAGACCCAGTACTTC.

The chain uses TRBV7-2 and TRBJ2-7, with a weak D call TRBD2 (5 bases). Germline CDR1 reads SGHTA; CDR2 reads FQGNSA. Trimming stripped 6 bases from V and 0 bases from J, with 15 bases between. The CDR3 loop spans 15 amino acids. CDR3 amino acids: CASSVELDSSYEQYF. CDR3 nucleotide sequence: TGTGCCAGCAGTGTTGAACTGGACTCCTCCTACGAGCAGTACTTC.

The gene calls are TRBV24-1 and TRBJ2-1, with 11 bases lining up with TRBD1. CDR3 length: 16 amino acids. V trimming: 4 bases; J trimming: 7 bases; junction bases outside the gene matches: 8. Looked up from germline, CDR1 is KGHDR and CDR2 is SFDVKD. CDR3 nucleotide sequence: TGTGCCACCAGTGACCTAGGGACAGGGGGTTTGAATGAGCAGTTCTTC. As protein: CATSDLGTGGLNEQFF.

This clone was observed a handful of times. The chain uses TRBV29-1 and TRBJ1-2; no firm D call. Germline values: CDR1 SQVTM, CDR2 ANQGSEA. This CDR3 has 13 residues. Trimming took 6 bases from V and 3 from J, leaving 14 bases between them. Here the CDR3 reads CSVKALAYYGYTF. The CDR3 bases are TGCAGCGTCAAAGCGCTGGCGTACTATGGCTACACCTTC.

The chain is built from TRBV6-1 and TRBJ1-1; D may be TRBD1 (6 bases). The CDR3 covers 15 residues. The ends were cut back, 3 bases at V and 5 bases at J, with 16 bases in the middle. The germline CDR1 and CDR2 sequences are MNHNS and SASEGT. CDR3 sequence (DNA): TGTGCCAGCAGTGAGTCTCGGGGGCTTGGGACTGAAGCTTTCTTT. Residues: CASSESRGLGTEAFF.

The V and J genes are TRBV27 and TRBJ2-7, with no clear D. Trimming left V 6 bases short and J 4 bases short, with 13 bases between. The V gene's germline CDR1 is MNHEY and CDR2 SMNVEV (reference sequence). The CDR3 totals 13 residues. The CDR3 nucleotides are TGTGCCAGCAGAAAAGGTGGGCGATACGAGCAGTACTTC. Encoded protein: CASRKGGRYEQYF.

The V and J genes are TRBV4-1 and TRBJ1-1; no clear D gene. The V end was cut by 3 bases, the J end by 1 base, with 15 bases between. This CDR3 is 16 amino acids long. The germline V gene encodes CDR1 MGHRA and CDR2 YSYEKL. The CDR3 region has the DNA TGCGCCAGCAGCCACCCTTCGGCAAGAGCGAACACTGAAGCTTTCTTT. Translating it yields CASSHPSARANTEAFF.

The J gene is TRBJ1-1, the V gene TRBV6-2 or TRBV6-3, with D tentatively TRBD1 (5 bases). Germline V CDR1 and CDR2: MNHEY, SVGEGT. Trimming took 4 bases from V and 7 from J, leaving 13 bases between them. The CDR3 sequence is 13 residues long. The CDR3 is CASSSAQEDEAFF. As DNA, the CDR3 is TGTGCCAGCAGTTCCGCACAGGAGGATGAAGCTTTCTTT.

This clone was seen a few times. The chain combines TRBV11-3 with TRBJ2-2; no reliable D call. CDR1 is SGHNT and CDR2 is YENEEA in the germline V gene. CDR3 length: 15 residues. The V gene lost 3 bases and the J gene lost 2 bases, with 10 bases spanning the gap. CDR3 coding DNA: TGTGCCAGCAGCTTTGGATTCTCAAACACCGGGGAGCTGTTTTTT. Protein sequence: CASSFGFSNTGELFF.

The rearrangement joins TRBV6-2 or TRBV6-3 to TRBJ1-1, with unresolved D. V lost 2 bases to trimming and J lost 5 bases, with 12 bases between them. CDR1 MNHEY and CDR2 SVGEGT come from the germline V gene. The CDR3 has 14 amino acids. CDR3 region: CASSYDADRTEAFF. DNA for the CDR3: TGTGCCAGCAGTTACGACGCGGATAGGACTGAAGCTTTCTTT.

The V call is TRBV6-5, the J call TRBJ1-1; tentatively, D is TRBD1 (5 bases). Trimming shortened V by 1 base and J by 1 base, and 7 bases separated the two germline ends. The CDR3 is 14 residues long. Germline V lookup: CDR1 MNHEY, CDR2 SVGAGI. The CDR3 loop is CASSYWGKNTEAFF. DNA for the CDR3: TGTGCCAGCAGTTACTGGGGCAAGAACACTGAAGCTTTCTTT.

CDR3 in DNA: TGTGCCAGCAGCCCCTCGGGGATCCAAGAGACCCAGTACTTC. Residues: CASSPSGIQETQYF. The J gene is TRBJ2-5, the V gene TRBV3-1 (or the pseudogene TRBV3-2), with D maybe TRBD2 (5 bases). CDR3 length: 14 residues. The germline CDR1 and CDR2 sequences are LGHDT and YNNKEL (reference sequence). Trimming cost V 4 bases and J 1 base, with 10 bases left between them.

The chain couples TRBV19 to TRBJ2-5; no reliable D call. This CDR3 is 14 amino acids long. V lost 9 bases and J 2 bases, leaving 16 bases between the germline ends. Germline V gives CDR1 LNHDA, CDR2 SQIVND (reference sequence). This CDR3 is CASRLGLLQETQYF. The CDR3 DNA sequence: TGTGCCAGCCGACTTGGGTTACTTCAAGAGACCCAGTACTTC.

This chain joins TRBV6-1 and TRBJ2-7; D not certain. Germline V CDR1 and CDR2: MNHNS, SASEGT. CDR3 size: 14 residues. The V gene lost 3 bases and the J gene lost 3 bases, with 12 bases spanning the gap. The chain's CDR3 is CASSDRARHYEQYF. CDR3 sequence (DNA): TGTGCCAGCAGTGACCGGGCCAGGCACTACGAGCAGTACTTC.